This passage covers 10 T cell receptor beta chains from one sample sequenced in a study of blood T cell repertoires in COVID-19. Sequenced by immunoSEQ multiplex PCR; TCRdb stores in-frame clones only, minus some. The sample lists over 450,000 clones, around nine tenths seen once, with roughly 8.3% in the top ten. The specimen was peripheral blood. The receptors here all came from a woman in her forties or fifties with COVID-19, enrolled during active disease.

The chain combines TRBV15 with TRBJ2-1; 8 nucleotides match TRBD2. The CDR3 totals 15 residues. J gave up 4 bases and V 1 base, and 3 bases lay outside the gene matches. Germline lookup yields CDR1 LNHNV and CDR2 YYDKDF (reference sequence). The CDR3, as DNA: TGTGCCACCAGCAGAGTAGCGGGGCCGTACAATGAGCAGTTCTTC. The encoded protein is CATSRVAGPYNEQFF.

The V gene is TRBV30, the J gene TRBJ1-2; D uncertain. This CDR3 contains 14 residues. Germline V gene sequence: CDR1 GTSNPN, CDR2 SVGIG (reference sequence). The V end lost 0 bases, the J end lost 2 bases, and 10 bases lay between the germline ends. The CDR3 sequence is CAWSVNRPNYGYTF. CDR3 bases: TGTGCCTGGAGTGTAAACAGACCAAACTATGGCTACACCTTC.

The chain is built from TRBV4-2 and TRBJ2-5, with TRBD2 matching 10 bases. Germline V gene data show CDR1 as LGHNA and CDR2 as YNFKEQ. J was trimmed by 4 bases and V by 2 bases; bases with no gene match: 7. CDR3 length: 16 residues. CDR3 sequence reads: CASSQNERGGGETQYF. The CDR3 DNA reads TGTGCCAGCAGCCAAAATGAGCGGGGGGGCGGAGAGACCCAGTACTTC.

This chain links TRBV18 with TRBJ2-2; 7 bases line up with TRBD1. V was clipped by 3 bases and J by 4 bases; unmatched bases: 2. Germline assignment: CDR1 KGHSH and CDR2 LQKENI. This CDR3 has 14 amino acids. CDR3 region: CASSPRTGTGELFF. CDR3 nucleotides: TGTGCCAGCTCACCCCGGACAGGCACCGGGGAGCTGTTTTTT.

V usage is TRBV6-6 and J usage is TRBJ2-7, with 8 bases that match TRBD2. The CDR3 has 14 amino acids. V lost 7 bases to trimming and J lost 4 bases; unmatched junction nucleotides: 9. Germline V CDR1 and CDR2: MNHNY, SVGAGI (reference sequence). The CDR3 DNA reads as TGTGCCAGCACCTTCGGGGGGGGATCTTACGAGCAGTACTTC. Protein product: CASTFGGGSYEQYF.

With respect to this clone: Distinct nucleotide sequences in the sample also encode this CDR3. This chain's CDR3 is CASSLVGADTQYF. CDR3 bases: TGTGCCAGCAGCTTGGTCGGAGCAGATACGCAGTATTTT. The V and J genes are TRBV5-4 and TRBJ2-3; D gene uncertain. V gave up 0 bases and J gave up 4 bases, with 6 bases separating them. The germline V gene encodes CDR1 SGHNT and CDR2 YYREEE (reference sequence). The CDR3 runs to 13 residues. The complete variable domain, with remaining parts taken from reference TRBV5-4 and TRBJ2-3, reads ETGVTQSPTHLIKTRGQQVTLRCSSQSGHNTVSWYQQALGQGPQFIFQYYREEENGRGNFPPRFSGLQFPNYSSELNVNALELDDSALYLCASSLVGADTQYFGPGTRLTVL.

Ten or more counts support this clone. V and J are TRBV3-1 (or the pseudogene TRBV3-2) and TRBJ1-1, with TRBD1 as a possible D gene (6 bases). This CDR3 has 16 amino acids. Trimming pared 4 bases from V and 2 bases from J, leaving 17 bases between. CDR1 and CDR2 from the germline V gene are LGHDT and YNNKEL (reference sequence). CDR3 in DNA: TGTGCCAGCAGCCTCGATGGTCCAGGGACAAACACTGAAGCTTTCTTT. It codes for CASSLDGPGTNTEAFF.

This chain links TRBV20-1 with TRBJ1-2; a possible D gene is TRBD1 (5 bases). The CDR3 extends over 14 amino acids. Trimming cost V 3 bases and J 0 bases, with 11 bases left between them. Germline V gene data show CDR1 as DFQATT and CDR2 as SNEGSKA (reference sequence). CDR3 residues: CSASGQGTNYGYTF. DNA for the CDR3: TGCAGTGCTAGTGGCCAGGGAACTAACTATGGCTACACCTTC.

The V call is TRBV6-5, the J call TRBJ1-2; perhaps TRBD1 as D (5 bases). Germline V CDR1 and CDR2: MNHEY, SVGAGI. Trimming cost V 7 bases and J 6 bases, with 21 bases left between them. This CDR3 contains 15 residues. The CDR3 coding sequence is TGTGCCAGCACCAGGGTTATAGGGGATGGCGATGGCTACACCTTC. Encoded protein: CASTRVIGDGDGYTF.

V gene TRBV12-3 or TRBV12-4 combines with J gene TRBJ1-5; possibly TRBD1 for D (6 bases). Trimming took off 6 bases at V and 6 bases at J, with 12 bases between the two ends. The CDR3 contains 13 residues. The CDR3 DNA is TGTGCCAGCAGCGCAAGGGGGAGTCAGCCCCAGCATTTT. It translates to CASSARGSQPQHF.